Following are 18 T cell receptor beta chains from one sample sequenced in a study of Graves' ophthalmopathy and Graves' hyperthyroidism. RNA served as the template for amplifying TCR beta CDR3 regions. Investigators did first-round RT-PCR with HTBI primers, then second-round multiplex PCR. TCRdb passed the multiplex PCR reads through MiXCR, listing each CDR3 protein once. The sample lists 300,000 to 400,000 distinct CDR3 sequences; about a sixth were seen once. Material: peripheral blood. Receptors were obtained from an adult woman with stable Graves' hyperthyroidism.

Here the CDR3 DNA reads TGTGCCAGCAGCGCTGAAGTGACGAGAGAGTACGAGCAGTACTTC. Translated: CASSAEVTREYEQYF. This rearrangement joins TRBV6-1 to TRBJ2-7; D ambiguous. Germline values: CDR1 MNHNS, CDR2 SASEGT. This CDR3 comprises 15 residues. V lost 6 bases to trimming and J lost 4 bases, with 19 bases between them.

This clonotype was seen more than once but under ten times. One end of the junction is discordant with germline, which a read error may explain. CDR3 nucleotides: TGTGCCAGCGGCTTGGACAACTACGAGCAGTACTTC. Its translation is CASGLDNYEQYF. The J gene is TRBJ2-7, the V gene TRBV5-6; D is possibly TRBD1 (5 bases). Germline values: CDR1 SGHDT, CDR2 YYEEEE. The CDR3 totals 12 residues.

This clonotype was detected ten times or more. CDR3 residues: CASSTTPIGTGDYGYTF. The CDR3, as DNA: TGTGCCAGCAGTACAACACCCATAGGGACAGGGGACTATGGCTACACCTTC. This chain joins TRBV6-4 and TRBJ1-2, with TRBD1 matching 10 bases. Trimming at V came to 5 bases and at J to 3 bases, leaving 12 bases not matched to a gene. The CDR3 covers 17 residues. The germline V gene has CDR1 MRHNA and CDR2 SNTAGT.

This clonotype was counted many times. The CDR3 DNA follows: TGTGCCAGCAGTTTATACAGGGGGTCCGAGCAGTACTTC. This translates into CASSLYRGSEQYF. This chain links TRBV12-3 or TRBV12-4 with TRBJ2-7; TRBD1 matches 8 bases. The trim removed 2 bases at V and 6 bases at J, leaving 3 bases unmatched. This CDR3 has 13 residues.

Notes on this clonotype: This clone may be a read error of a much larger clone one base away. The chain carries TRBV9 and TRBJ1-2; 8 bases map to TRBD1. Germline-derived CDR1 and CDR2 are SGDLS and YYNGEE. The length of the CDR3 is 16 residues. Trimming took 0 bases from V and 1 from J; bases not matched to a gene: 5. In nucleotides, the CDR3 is TGTGCCAGCAGCGTAGGGACAGGGATAGGTAACTATGGCTACACCTTC. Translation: CASSVGTGIGNYGYTF. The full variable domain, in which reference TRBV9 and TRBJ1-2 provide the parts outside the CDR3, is DSGVTQTPKHLITATGQRVTLRCSPRSGDLSVYWYQQSLDQGLQFLIQYYNGEERAKGNILERFSAQQFPDLHSELNLSSLELGDSALYFCASSVGTGIGNYGYTFGSGTRLTVV.

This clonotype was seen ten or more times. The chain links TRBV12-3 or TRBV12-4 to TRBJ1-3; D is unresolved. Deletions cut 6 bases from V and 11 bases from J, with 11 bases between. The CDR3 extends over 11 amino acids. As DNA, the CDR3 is TGTGCCAGCAGCTTCATGGGCGCCATATATTTT. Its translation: CASSFMGAIYF.

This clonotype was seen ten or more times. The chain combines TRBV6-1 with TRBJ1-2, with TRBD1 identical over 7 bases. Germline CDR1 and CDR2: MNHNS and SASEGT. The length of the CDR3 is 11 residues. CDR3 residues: CTIWGTEGYTF. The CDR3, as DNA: TGTACCATTTGGGGGACAGAAGGCTACACCTTC.

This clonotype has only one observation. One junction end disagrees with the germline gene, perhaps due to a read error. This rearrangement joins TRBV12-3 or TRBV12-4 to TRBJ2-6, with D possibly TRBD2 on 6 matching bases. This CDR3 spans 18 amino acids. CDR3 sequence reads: CASSLWGGASSWAYVLTF. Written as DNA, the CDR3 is TGTGCCAGCAGTTTATGGGGCGGGGCCAGCTCTTGGGCCTACGTCCTGACTTTC.

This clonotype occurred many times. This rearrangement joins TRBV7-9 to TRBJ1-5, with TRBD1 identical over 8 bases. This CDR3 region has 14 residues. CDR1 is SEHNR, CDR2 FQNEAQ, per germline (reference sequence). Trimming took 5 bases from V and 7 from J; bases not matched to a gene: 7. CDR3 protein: CASSPGTGKQPQHF. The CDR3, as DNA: TGTGCCAGCAGCCCAGGGACAGGAAAACAGCCCCAGCATTTT.

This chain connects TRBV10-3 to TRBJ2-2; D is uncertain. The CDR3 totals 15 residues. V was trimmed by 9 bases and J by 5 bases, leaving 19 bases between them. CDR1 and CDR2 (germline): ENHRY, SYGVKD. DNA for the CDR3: TGTGCCATAGGGCCCCTGGTAGTGGATACCGGGGAGCTGTTTTTT. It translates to CAIGPLVVDTGELFF.

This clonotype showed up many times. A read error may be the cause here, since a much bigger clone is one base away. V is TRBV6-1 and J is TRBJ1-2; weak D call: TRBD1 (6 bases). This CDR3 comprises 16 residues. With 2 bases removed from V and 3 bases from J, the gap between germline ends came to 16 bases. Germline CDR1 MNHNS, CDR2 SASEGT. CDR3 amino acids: CASSESASRGDYGYTF. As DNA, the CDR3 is TGTGCCAGCAGTGAAAGTGCTTCGAGGGGGGACTATGGCTACACCTTC.

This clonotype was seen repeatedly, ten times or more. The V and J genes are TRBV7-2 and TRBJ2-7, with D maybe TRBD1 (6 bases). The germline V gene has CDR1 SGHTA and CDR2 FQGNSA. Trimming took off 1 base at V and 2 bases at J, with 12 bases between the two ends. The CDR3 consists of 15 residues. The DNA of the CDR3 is TGTGCCAGCAGCTTAGTAAGGGACAATGCCTACGAGCAGTACTTC. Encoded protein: CASSLVRDNAYEQYF.

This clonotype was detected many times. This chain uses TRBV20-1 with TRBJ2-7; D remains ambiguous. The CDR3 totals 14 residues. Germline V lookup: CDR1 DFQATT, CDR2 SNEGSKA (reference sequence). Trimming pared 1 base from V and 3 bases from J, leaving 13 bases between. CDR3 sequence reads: CSARAESNNYEQYF. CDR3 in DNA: TGCAGTGCTAGAGCAGAATCGAATAACTACGAGCAGTACTTC.

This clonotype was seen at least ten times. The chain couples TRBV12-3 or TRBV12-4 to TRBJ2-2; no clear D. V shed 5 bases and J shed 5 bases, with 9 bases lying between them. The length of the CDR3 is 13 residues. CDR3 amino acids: CASSTTRTGELFF. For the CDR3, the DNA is TGTGCCAGCAGTACGACCCGAACCGGGGAGCTGTTTTTT.

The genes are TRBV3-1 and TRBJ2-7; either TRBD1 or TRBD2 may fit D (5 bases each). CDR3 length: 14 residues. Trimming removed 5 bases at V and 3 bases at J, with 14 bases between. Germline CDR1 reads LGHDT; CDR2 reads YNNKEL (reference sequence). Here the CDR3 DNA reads TGTGCCAGCAGCAAGGGAGACAGACACTACGAGCAGTACTTC. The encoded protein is CASSKGDRHYEQYF.

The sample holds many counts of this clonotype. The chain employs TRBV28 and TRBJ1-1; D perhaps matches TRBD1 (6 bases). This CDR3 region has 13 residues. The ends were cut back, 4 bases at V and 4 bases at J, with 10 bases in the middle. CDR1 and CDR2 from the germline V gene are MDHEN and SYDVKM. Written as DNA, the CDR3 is TGTGCCAGCAGTTGGGGGGCCAGCACTGAAGCTTTCTTT. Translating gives CASSWGASTEAFF.

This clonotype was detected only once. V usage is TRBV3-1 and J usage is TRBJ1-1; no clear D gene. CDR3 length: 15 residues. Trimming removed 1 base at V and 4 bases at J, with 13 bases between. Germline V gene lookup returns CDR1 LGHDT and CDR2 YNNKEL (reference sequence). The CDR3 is CASSQGSGVGTEAFF. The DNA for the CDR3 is TGTGCCAGCAGCCAAGGTTCCGGGGTAGGCACTGAAGCTTTCTTT.

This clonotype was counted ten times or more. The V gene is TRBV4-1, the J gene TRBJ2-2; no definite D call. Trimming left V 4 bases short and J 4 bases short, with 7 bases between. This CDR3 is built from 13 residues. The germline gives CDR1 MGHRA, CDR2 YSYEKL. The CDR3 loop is CASSPQPTGELFF. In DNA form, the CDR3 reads TGCGCCAGCAGCCCTCAGCCCACCGGGGAGCTGTTTTTT.